These T cell receptor beta chains were read from a single sample in a study of blood T cell repertoires in COVID-19. Repertoires were generated with immunoSEQ multiplex PCR, while TCRdb's copy carries only in-frame clones and drops some. This sample has around 150,000 clones, with around four fifths found just once. The specimen sequenced was peripheral blood. These TCRs come from a human donor in a cohort sampled during active COVID-19. CDR3s leave out the opening cysteine and the closing phenylalanine or tryptophan. The size of a clone is reported for some rows only, either as once, few or many, or as a class for expanded clones.

TRBV24-1,.,TRBJ2-1,ATGDTYNEQF
TRBV28,.,TRBJ2-7,ASRYRSEQY
TRBV2,.,TRBJ1-2,ASKARGNYGYT
TRBV10-3,.,TRBJ1-5,AISGQGPQPQH
TRBV6-4,.,TRBJ1-2,ASSLRAGADYGYT
TRBV7-9,.,TRBJ2-5,ASSSDSWTQETQY
TRBV6-2/TRBV6-3,.,TRBJ1-2,ASSTQGSPLYGYT
TRBV7-2,.,TRBJ2-1,ASSYGQTRGQF
TRBV19,.,TRBJ1-1,ASSKGQGTEAF
TRBV11-1,.,TRBJ2-3,ASSSGAGPSTDTQY
TRBV28,.,TRBJ2-7,ASSLFGQGVSYEQY
TRBV7-6,few,TRBJ2-1,ASGPGGNEQF
TRBV6-5,.,TRBJ2-1,ASSYRGTLGQF
TRBV5-1,few,TRBJ2-7,ASSLWTGVSYEQY
TRBV30,.,TRBJ1-3,AWSGQRGNTIY
TRBV6-5,.,TRBJ2-2,ASRLTGGGTGELF
TRBV12-3/TRBV12-4,.,TRBJ1-1,ASSFTGNTEAF
TRBV7-2,.,TRBJ1-5,ASSLVSRGLGQPQH
TRBV29-1,.,TRBJ1-5,SVAGQPQH
TRBV5-1,.,TRBJ1-2,ASSSRLRDSYGYT
TRBV7-2,.,TRBJ2-1,ASRASGGAHEQF
TRBV27,.,TRBJ2-3,ASSGLAGTDTQY
TRBV6-5,.,TRBJ2-7,ASIGGTAYEQY
TRBV5-5,.,TRBJ1-1,ASSSGLGDTEAF
TRBV11-2,few,TRBJ2-6,ASSVSGLRANVLT
TRBV6-5,.,TRBJ2-3,ASSPTGIRTDTQY
TRBV6-5,.,TRBJ2-4,ASRRDRLNIQY
TRBV4-3,.,TRBJ1-3,ASSRSGDSGNTIY
TRBV16,.,TRBJ2-7,ASSRDSGTYEQY